In its sample, the clone carrying this T cell receptor (beta chain) was seen once. This entry is derived from a study of blood T cell repertoires in COVID-19. Participant ages covered roughly 18 to 89 years across 24 US areas. Here immunoSEQ multiplex PCR was the method, and the copy in TCRdb shows in-frame clones only, minus some. The sample shows approximately 210,000 clones, 70% to 85% of them seen only once. Input material: PBMCs or T cells enriched from blood (not recorded which). This clonotype was obtained from a man aged 35-49 years who had recovered from COVID-19.

CDR3 DNA: TGTGCCAGCAGCCTACAACAGGGTGGATACTCACCCCTCCACTTT. It codes for CASSLQQGGYSPLHF. The chain carries TRBV3-1 (or the pseudogene TRBV3-2) and TRBJ1-6; a weak D match, TRBD1 (6 bases). The V end was cut by 4 bases, the J end by 10 bases, with 17 bases between. The CDR3 extends over 15 amino acids. Germline lookup yields CDR1 LGHDT and CDR2 YNNKEL (reference sequence).